This TCR beta chain appears in the sequencing data of a study of early T cells in non-severe SARS-CoV-2 infection. Study-level findings and limits: Clonotype matching in VDJdb favored anti-spike CD8 responses and did not capture private and CD4 specificities.

The CDR3 extends over 15 amino acids. Germline CDR1 is SNHLY and CDR2 is FYNNEI. V shed 1 base and J 2 bases; nucleotides not matched to a gene: 5. This clonotype was counted at least ten times. Antigen unknown. Each single cDNA molecule received a unique molecular identifier. One entry per CDR3 protein, called by TCRdb with MiXCR from the 5' RACE reads. Here the sample spans about 80,000 distinct CDR3 sequences, approximately 5% being singletons. The genes are TRBV2 and TRBJ2-7, with 7 positions matching TRBD2. The sample was whole blood, taken at baseline. The TCR originated in an adult who was a healthcare worker with PCR-confirmed SARS-CoV-2 infection or an uninfected control (not recorded which). CDR3 sequence: CASSEGLAEAYEQYF. As DNA, the CDR3 is TGTGCCAGCAGTGAAGGGCTAGCGGAAGCCTACGAGCAGTACTTC.